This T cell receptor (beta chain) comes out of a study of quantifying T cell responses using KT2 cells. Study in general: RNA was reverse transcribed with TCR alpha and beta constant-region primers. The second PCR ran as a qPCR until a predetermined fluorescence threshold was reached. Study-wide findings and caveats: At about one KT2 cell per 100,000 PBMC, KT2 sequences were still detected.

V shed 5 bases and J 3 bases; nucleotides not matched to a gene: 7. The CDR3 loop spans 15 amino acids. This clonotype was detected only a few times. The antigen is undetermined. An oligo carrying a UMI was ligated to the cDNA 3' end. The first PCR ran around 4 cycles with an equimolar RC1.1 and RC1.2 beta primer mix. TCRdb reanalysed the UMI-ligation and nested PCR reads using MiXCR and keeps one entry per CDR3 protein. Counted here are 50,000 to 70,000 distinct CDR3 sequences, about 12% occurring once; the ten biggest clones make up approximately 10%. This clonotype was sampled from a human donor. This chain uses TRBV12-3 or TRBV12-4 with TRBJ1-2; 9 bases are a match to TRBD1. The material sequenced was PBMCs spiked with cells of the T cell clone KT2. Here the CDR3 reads CASSPWTGAHYGYTF. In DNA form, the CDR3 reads TGTGCCAGCAGTCCCTGGACAGGGGCCCACTATGGCTACACCTTC.